This TCR beta chain was recorded in a study of blood T cell repertoires in COVID-19. Across the study: Whether acute or convalescent, the COVID-19 samples came from the United States, Italy and Spain. Nucleic acid was either cDNA or gDNA, and it came from T cells, B-cell-depleted T cells, or PBMCs.

V gave up 5 bases and J gave up 10 bases, with 13 bases separating them. The CDR3 is 12 amino acids. The germline CDR1 and CDR2 sequences are WNHNN and SYGVQD (reference sequence). As processed by the authors: Reference gene primer amplification gave estimated nucleated cell counts. The assay was immunoSEQ multiplex PCR, and TCRdb's table has in-frame clones only and misses some. V and J calls and clone size come straight from that table; D and trimming were deduced from the DNA. The sample contains nearly 200,000 clones, about 82% of which appear only once. Seattle cases were enrolled at active infection and followed longitudinally.

This TCR derives from a man aged 60-69 years with COVID-19, enrolled during active disease. Material: peripheral blood. V gene TRBV10-1 combines with J gene TRBJ2-3; possibly TRBD1 for D (7 bases). The CDR3 DNA reads TGCGCCAGCAGTTTCACAGGGGACTCGCAGTATTTT. This translates into CASSFTGDSQYF.